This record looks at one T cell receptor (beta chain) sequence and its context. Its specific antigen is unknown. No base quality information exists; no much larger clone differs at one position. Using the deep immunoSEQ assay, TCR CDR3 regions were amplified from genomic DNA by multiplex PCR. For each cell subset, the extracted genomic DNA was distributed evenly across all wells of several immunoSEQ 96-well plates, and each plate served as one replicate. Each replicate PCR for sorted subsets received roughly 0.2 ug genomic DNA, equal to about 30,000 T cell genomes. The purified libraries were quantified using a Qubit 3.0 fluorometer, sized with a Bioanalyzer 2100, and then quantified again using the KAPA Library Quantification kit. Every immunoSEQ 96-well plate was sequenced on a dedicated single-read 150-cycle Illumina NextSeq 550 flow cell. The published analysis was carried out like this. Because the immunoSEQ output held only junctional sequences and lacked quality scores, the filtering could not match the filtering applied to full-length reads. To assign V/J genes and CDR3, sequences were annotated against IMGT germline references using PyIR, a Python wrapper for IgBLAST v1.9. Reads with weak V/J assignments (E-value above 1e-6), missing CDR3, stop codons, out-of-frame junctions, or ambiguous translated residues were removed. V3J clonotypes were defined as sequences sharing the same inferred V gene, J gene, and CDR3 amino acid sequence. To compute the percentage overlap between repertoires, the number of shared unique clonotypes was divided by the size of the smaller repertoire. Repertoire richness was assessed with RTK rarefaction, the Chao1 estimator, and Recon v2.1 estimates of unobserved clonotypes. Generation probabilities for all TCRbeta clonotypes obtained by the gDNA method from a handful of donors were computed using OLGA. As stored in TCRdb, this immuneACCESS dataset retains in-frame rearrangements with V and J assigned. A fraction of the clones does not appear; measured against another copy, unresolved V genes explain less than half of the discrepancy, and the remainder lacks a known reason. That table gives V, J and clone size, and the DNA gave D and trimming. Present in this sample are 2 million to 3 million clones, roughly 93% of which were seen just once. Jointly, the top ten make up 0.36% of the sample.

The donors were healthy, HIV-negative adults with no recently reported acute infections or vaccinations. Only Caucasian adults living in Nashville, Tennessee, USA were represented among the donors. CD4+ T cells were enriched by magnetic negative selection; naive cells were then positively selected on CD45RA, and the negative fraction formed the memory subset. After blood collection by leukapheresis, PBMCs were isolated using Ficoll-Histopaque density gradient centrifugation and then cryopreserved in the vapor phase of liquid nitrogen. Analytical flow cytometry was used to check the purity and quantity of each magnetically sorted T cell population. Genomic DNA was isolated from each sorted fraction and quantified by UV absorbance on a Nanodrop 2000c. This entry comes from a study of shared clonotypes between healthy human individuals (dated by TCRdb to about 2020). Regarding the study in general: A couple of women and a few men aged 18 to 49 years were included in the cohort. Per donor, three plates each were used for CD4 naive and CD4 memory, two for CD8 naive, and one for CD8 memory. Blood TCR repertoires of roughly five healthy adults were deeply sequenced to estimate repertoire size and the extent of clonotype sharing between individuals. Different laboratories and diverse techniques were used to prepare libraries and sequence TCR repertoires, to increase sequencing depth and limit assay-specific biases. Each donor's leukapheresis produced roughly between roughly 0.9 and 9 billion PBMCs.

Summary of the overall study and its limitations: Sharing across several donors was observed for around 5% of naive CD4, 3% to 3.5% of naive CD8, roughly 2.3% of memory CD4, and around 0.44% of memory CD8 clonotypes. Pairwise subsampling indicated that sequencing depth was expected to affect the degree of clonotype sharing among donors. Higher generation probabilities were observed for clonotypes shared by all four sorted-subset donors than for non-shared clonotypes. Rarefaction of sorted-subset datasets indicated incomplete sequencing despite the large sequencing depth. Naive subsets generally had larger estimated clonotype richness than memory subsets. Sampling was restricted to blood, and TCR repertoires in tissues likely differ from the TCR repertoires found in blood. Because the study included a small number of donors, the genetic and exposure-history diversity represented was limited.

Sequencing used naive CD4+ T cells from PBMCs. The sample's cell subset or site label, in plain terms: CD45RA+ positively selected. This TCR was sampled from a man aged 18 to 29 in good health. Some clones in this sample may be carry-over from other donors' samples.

The CDR3: CASTAGQGRYEQYF. The DNA sequence is TGTGCCAGCACCGCGGGACAGGGAAGGTACGAGCAGTACTTC. This chain is built from TRBV6-6 and TRBJ2-7; TRBD1 fits 9 bases in the junction. Here V drops 7 bases and J drops 4 bases, and the junction holds 8 bases not matched to any gene. From the cysteine through the phenylalanine, the CDR3 covers 14 amino acids. CDR3 DNA is the only sequence kept; it has 42 bases, read in frame from the first base. The germline V gene encodes CDR1 MNHNY and CDR2 SVGAGI (reference sequence).